One sample yielded the 9 T cell receptor beta chains listed below, sequenced in a study of OX40 agonist ivuxolimab in advanced cancers. TCRdb's table, derived via immunoSEQ multiplex PCR, lists solely in-frame clones and lacks some. The sample includes around 57,000 clones, around 93% of them seen just once. The material sequenced was CD4+ or CD8+ T cells sorted from blood, taken in a trial of the OX40 agonist ivuxolimab. The receptors originated from an adult with an advanced solid tumor such as melanoma, head and neck, liver or kidney cancer.

This sequence joins TRBV15 and TRBJ1-1, with 8 bases aligning to TRBD1. The CDR3 is 14 residues long. V dropped 1 base and J dropped 6; count of bases not matched to a gene: 4. From germline, CDR1 is LNHNV and CDR2 YYDKDF (reference sequence). CDR3 DNA: TGTGCCACCAGCAGAGGACAGGGGCTCGCTGAAGCTTTCTTT. This gives the protein CATSRGQGLAEAFF.

The V gene is TRBV27, the J gene TRBJ2-3; D remains ambiguous. CDR3 length: 13 amino acids. The V and J ends lost 2 bases and 2 bases respectively, with 5 bases between them. Germline V lookup: CDR1 MNHEY, CDR2 SMNVEV (reference sequence). CDR3 amino acids: CASSLAPTDTQYF. Written as DNA, the CDR3 is TGTGCCAGCAGTTTAGCCCCCACAGATACGCAGTATTTT.

The rearrangement uses TRBV9 and TRBJ2-3; 12 bases match TRBD1. The V and J ends lost 5 bases and 6 bases, in that order; junction bases with no gene match: 7. Per germline, CDR1 SGDLS and CDR2 YYNGEE. This CDR3 spans 15 amino acids. CDR3 protein: CASRAGTGGWDTQYF. The CDR3 bases are TGTGCCAGCAGGGCTGGGACAGGGGGCTGGGATACGCAGTATTTT.

This chain uses TRBV6-7 with TRBJ2-1; the D is unclear. TRBV6-7 is annotated as an ORF whose role is uncertain. V shed 4 bases and J shed 7 bases, with 20 bases lying between them. The CDR3 consists of 16 residues. The CDR3 is CASSSHTSRVVNEQFF. CDR3 nucleotides: TGTGCCAGCAGTTCCCACACAAGTAGGGTCGTAAATGAGCAGTTCTTC.

This clone has a handful of counts. The J gene is TRBJ2-2, the V gene TRBV18; D is possibly TRBD1 (6 bases). The ends were cut back, 3 bases at V and 6 bases at J, with 14 bases in the middle. This CDR3 has 15 amino acids. Per germline, CDR1 KGHSH and CDR2 LQKENI. The CDR3 DNA is TGTGCCAGCTCACCCATGGACAGTGCTGCCGGGGAGCTGTTTTTT. Its protein is CASSPMDSAAGELFF.

The rearrangement links TRBV11-2 to TRBJ2-5; D call uncertain. The CDR3 contains 13 residues. CDR1 and CDR2 (germline): SGHAT, FQNNGV. V lost 0 bases and J 4 bases, leaving 6 bases between the germline ends. DNA for the CDR3: TGTGCCAGCAGCTTAGAAGTGGGAGAGACCCAGTACTTC. This translates into CASSLEVGETQYF.

V usage is TRBV9 and J usage is TRBJ1-5; D is uncertain. Trimming cost V 4 bases and J 0 bases, with 11 bases left between them. This CDR3 contains 15 residues. Germline CDR1 reads SGDLS; CDR2 reads YYNGEE. CDR3 sequence reads: CASSPTDYSNQPQHF. Here the CDR3 DNA reads TGTGCCAGCAGCCCTACAGATTATAGCAATCAGCCCCAGCATTTT. Drawing the rest from reference TRBV9 and TRBJ1-5, the complete variable domain is DSGVTQTPKHLITATGQRVTLRCSPRSGDLSVYWYQQSLDQGLQFLIQYYNGEERAKGNILERFSAQQFPDLHSELNLSSLELGDSALYFCASSPTDYSNQPQHFGDGTRLSIL.

This chain uses TRBV6-1 with TRBJ2-1; no clear D gene. V was clipped by 7 bases and J by 1 base, with 14 bases between them. The CDR3 is 15 residues long. The germline CDR1 and CDR2 sequences are MNHNS and SASEGT. The CDR3 nucleotides are TGTGCCAGCATGGCCCTGCTAGGGTCCTACAATGAGCAGTTCTTC. It encodes CASMALLGSYNEQFF.

The chain combines TRBV4-3 with TRBJ2-1; 11 bases agree with TRBD2. The CDR3 covers 17 residues. With V trimmed by 0 bases and J by 2 bases, 3 bases remained unmatched. Germline-derived CDR1 and CDR2 are LGHNA and YSLEER. CDR3 sequence (DNA): TGCGCCAGCAGCCAAGATTGGGGACTAGCGGCCTACAATGAGCAGTTCTTC. Its translation: CASSQDWGLAAYNEQFF.